Listed here are 16 T cell receptor beta chains from one sample, sequenced in a study of CD8 T cells in ankylosing spondylitis. In TCRdb, the 5' RACE reads were re-called with MiXCR into one record per CDR3 protein. The sample holds some 130,000 distinct CDR3 sequences, 7% to 10% seen once. The sample was blood, either unsorted or a sorted T cell fraction (not recorded which). The receptor source for this set is a male donor with ankylosing spondylitis or in good health (not recorded which).

This clonotype was counted only a few times. This chain uses TRBV13 with TRBJ1-1; D perhaps matches TRBD1 (5 bases). The germline gives CDR1 PRHDT, CDR2 FYEKMQ (reference sequence). The CDR3 extends over 15 amino acids. V was clipped by 1 base and J by 4 bases, with 13 bases between them. The CDR3 loop is CASSLETRGGTEAFF. The CDR3, as DNA: TGTGCCAGCAGCTTAGAGACGAGGGGTGGCACTGAAGCTTTCTTT.

The chain links TRBV30 to TRBJ2-7; D possibly corresponds to TRBD2 (5 bases). Deletions cut 1 base from V and 6 bases from J, with 16 bases between. CDR1 is GTSNPN and CDR2 is SVGIG in the germline V gene (reference sequence). The CDR3 length is 14 residues. The CDR3: CAWSAQIRGSEQYF. CDR3 DNA sequence: TGTGCCTGGAGTGCCCAAATACGGGGTAGCGAGCAGTACTTC.

In this sample, this clonotype turned up many times. This CDR3 reads CSAETSGEQYF. The DNA of the CDR3 is TGCAGTGCTGAGACTAGCGGCGAGCAGTACTTC. The chain recombines TRBV20-1 with TRBJ2-7; the match to TRBD2 covers 9 bases. After removal of 5 bases from V and 6 bases from J, the junction contained 2 bases not matched to a gene. Germline lookup yields CDR1 DFQATT and CDR2 SNEGSKA (reference sequence). This CDR3 region has 11 residues.

In this sample, this clonotype turned up many times. The rearrangement links TRBV20-1 to TRBJ2-2; 7 bases are shared with TRBD2. CDR1 DFQATT and CDR2 SNEGSKA come from the germline V gene (reference sequence). This CDR3 region has 14 residues. V shed 2 bases, J shed 5 bases, and the junction held 5 bases outside the gene matches. The CDR3 bases are TGCAGTGCTAGACTGGCGGGGGTTACCGGGGAGCTGTTTTTT. Protein: CSARLAGVTGELFF.

The sample holds a few counts of this clonotype. The CDR3 spells CASRDRGLQETQYF. The CDR3 DNA sequence: TGTGCCAGCAGGGATCGAGGCCTACAAGAGACCCAGTACTTC. The V call is TRBV28, the J call TRBJ2-5; no clear D gene. Trimming removed 6 bases from V and 2 bases from J, with 13 bases in between. The CDR3 loop spans 14 amino acids. Germline V lookup: CDR1 MDHEN, CDR2 SYDVKM.

This clonotype was counted a few times. The V call is TRBV5-1, the J call TRBJ1-6, with D perhaps TRBD1 (6 bases). The germline CDR1 and CDR2 sequences are SGHRS and YFSETQ. V was cut by 3 bases and J by 10 bases, with 17 bases left in between. The CDR3 length is 15 residues. CDR3 in amino acids: CASSSDRRMGSPLHF. As DNA, the CDR3 is TGCGCCAGCAGCTCCGACAGGAGGATGGGATCACCCCTCCACTTT.

There are a few counts of this clonotype. The chain combines TRBV20-1 with TRBJ2-3; TRBD2 matches at 8 bases. This CDR3 has 15 amino acids. Germline CDR1 reads DFQATT; CDR2 reads SNEGSKA (reference sequence). Trimming took 6 bases from V and 4 from J; bases not matched to a gene: 12. CDR3 bases: TGCAGTGCCCCTACCAGCGGGAGCCCCCCAGATACGCAGTATTTT. Its protein product is CSAPTSGSPPDTQYF.

This clonotype appeared many times. The chain couples TRBV20-1 to TRBJ2-1; 9 bases match TRBD1. V dropped 3 bases and J dropped 5; count of bases not matched to a gene: 5. The CDR3 contains 14 residues. Looked up from germline, CDR1 is DFQATT and CDR2 is SNEGSKA (reference sequence). The CDR3 DNA reads as TGCAGTGCTAGGAGGGGACAGGGCAACAATGAGCAGTTCTTC. Its translation: CSARRGQGNNEQFF.

At least ten counts were recorded for this clonotype. The chain couples TRBV20-1 to TRBJ2-5, with 9 bases identical to TRBD1. J lost 4 bases, V lost 7 bases, and 7 bases had no gene match. The CDR3 sequence is 13 residues long. The germline gives CDR1 DFQATT, CDR2 SNEGSKA (reference sequence). The CDR3 here is CSGPTGGRETQYF. As DNA, the CDR3 is TGCAGTGGCCCGACAGGGGGAAGAGAGACCCAGTACTTC.

The genes are TRBV20-1 and TRBJ2-7, with TRBD1 matching over 10 bases. V gave up 5 bases and J gave up 6 bases; unmatched junction bases: 7. The CDR3 spans 13 residues. CDR1 is DFQATT and CDR2 is SNEGSKA in the germline V gene (reference sequence). For the CDR3, the DNA is TGCAGTGCTGGGCGGGGACAGGGGACCGAGCAGTACTTC. Protein sequence: CSAGRGQGTEQYF.

Comment on this clonotype: A much larger clone is a single base away; this may be a read error. The chain combines TRBV20-1 with TRBJ2-7; possibly TRBD1 for D (5 bases). The length of the CDR3 is 12 residues. CDR1 is DFQATT and CDR2 is SNEGSKA in the germline V gene (reference sequence). CDR3 bases: TGCGGTGCTAGACAGAGCAACTACGAGCAGTACTTC. Its translation: CGARQSNYEQYF.

This clonotype has only a few counts. The chain recombines TRBV7-2 with TRBJ2-7; 10 nucleotides agree with TRBD2. The CDR3 covers 14 residues. Germline V CDR1 and CDR2: SGHTA, FQGNSA. V lost 5 bases and J lost 4; bases outside the gene matches: 5. CDR3 protein: CASSQREGRYEQYF. CDR3 coding DNA: TGTGCCAGCAGCCAGCGGGAGGGCCGATACGAGCAGTACTTC. Supplemented by reference TRBV7-2 and TRBJ2-7, the full variable domain reads GAGVSQSPSNKVTEKGKDVELRCDPISGHTALYWYRQSLGQGLEFLIYFQGNSAPDKSGLPSDRFSAERTGGSVSTLTIQRTQQEDSAVYLCASSQREGRYEQYFGPGTRLTVT.

This clonotype has just a few counts. J is TRBJ2-7 and V is TRBV7-2; D is perhaps TRBD1 (5 bases). Trimming stripped 1 base from V and 3 bases from J, with 16 bases between. The CDR3 has 16 amino acids. Germline V lookup: CDR1 SGHTA, CDR2 FQGNSA. CDR3 nucleotide sequence: TGTGCCAGCAGCTTAGTTGCGCAGCAGGGCCTCTACGAGCAGTACTTC. It is translated as CASSLVAQQGLYEQYF. The entire variable domain, with the rest obtained from reference TRBV7-2 and TRBJ2-7, is as follows: GAGVSQSPSNKVTEKGKDVELRCDPISGHTALYWYRQSLGQGLEFLIYFQGNSAPDKSGLPSDRFSAERTGGSVSTLTIQRTQQEDSAVYLCASSLVAQQGLYEQYFGPGTRLTVT.

The chain links TRBV7-8 to TRBJ2-2, with TRBD1 identical over 7 bases. The CDR3 sequence is 14 residues long. Germline-derived CDR1 and CDR2 are SGHVS and FQNEAQ. Trimming cost V 3 bases and J 4 bases; bases outside gene matches: 2. The CDR3 DNA sequence: TGTGCCAGCAGCTTGGGGGACAGCACCGGGGAGCTGTTTTTT. Its translation is CASSLGDSTGELFF.

The V gene is TRBV20-1, the J gene TRBJ1-5, with 10 bases that match TRBD1. This CDR3 has 15 amino acids. After removal of 2 bases from V and 3 bases from J, the junction contained 4 bases not matched to a gene. The V gene's germline CDR1 is DFQATT and CDR2 SNEGSKA (reference sequence). The CDR3 nucleotides are TGCAGTGCTAGACGACAGGGGGCGGCCAATCAGCCCCAGCATTTT. It is translated as CSARRQGAANQPQHF.

The table lists this clonotype with many counts. The V and J genes are TRBV7-6 and TRBJ2-2; 7 bases map to TRBD2. V was clipped by 1 base and J by 9 bases; unmatched bases: 2. Per germline, CDR1 SGHVS and CDR2 FNYEAQ. This CDR3 has 13 residues. The CDR3: CASSLELARELFF. Written as DNA, the CDR3 is TGTGCCAGCAGCTTAGAACTAGCGAGGGAGCTGTTTTTT.